The 18 T cell receptor beta chains given below trace back to one sample, sequenced in a study of CD8 T cells in ankylosing spondylitis. TCRdb recomputed calls from the 5' RACE reads with MiXCR, one row per CDR3 protein. The table records 25,000 to 30,000 distinct CDR3 sequences, about 5.2% of them present only once. Source material: blood, either unsorted or a sorted T cell fraction (not recorded which). These receptors all come from a female donor with ankylosing spondylitis or in good health (not recorded which).

This clonotype was counted ten times or more. The V call is TRBV9, the J call TRBJ2-1, with no clear D. Germline V lookup: CDR1 SGDLS, CDR2 YYNGEE. The CDR3 extends over 13 amino acids. Deletions cut 0 bases from V and 6 bases from J, with 7 bases between. CDR3: CASSVASFNEQFF. Written as DNA, the CDR3 is TGTGCCAGCAGCGTAGCTAGTTTCAATGAGCAGTTCTTC.

This clonotype was found many times. V usage is TRBV9 and J usage is TRBJ2-1; D could derive from TRBD1 or TRBD2 (6 bases each). The CDR3 spans 15 residues. Trimming took off 0 bases at V and 7 bases at J, with 14 bases between the two ends. CDR1 is SGDLS, CDR2 YYNGEE, per germline. CDR3 in amino acids: CASSVGGGHANEQFF. CDR3 in DNA: TGTGCCAGCAGCGTAGGAGGGGGGCACGCGAATGAGCAGTTCTTC.

This clonotype was counted at least ten times. The chain links TRBV23-1 to TRBJ2-7; no clear D. TRBV23-1 is an ORF, and what it does is uncertain. The CDR3 runs to 16 residues. V was trimmed by 0 bases and J by 2 bases, leaving 14 bases between them. CDR3 amino acids: CASSQSSLHTTYEQYF. The CDR3 nucleotides read TGCGCCAGCAGTCAATCGTCCCTGCACACCACCTACGAGCAGTACTTC.

This clonotype is medium-sized within its sample. The gene calls are TRBV9 and TRBJ1-5; D is possibly TRBD1 (6 bases). In germline, CDR1 is SGDLS, CDR2 YYNGEE. The CDR3 length is 14 residues. Deletions cut 7 bases from V and 4 bases from J, with 15 bases between. Here the CDR3 DNA reads TGTGCCAGCGGGTTTGGGCAGGGGAATCAGCCCCAGCATTTT. It encodes CASGFGQGNQPQHF.

This clonotype rates as medium-sized. V usage is TRBV9 and J usage is TRBJ1-3; D may be TRBD1 (6 bases). The CDR3 length is 15 residues. CDR1 is SGDLS, CDR2 YYNGEE, per germline. Trimming left V 4 bases short and J 3 bases short, with 14 bases between. The CDR3 sequence: CASSRAGASGNTIYF. CDR3 DNA: TGTGCCAGCAGCCGGGCGGGGGCGAGTGGAAACACCATATATTTT.

This clonotype occurred many times. CDR3 sequence (DNA): TGTGCCAGCAGCGTACGGACAGGGGGAGAGACCCAGTACTTC. It codes for CASSVRTGGETQYF. The V gene is TRBV9, the J gene TRBJ2-5; 10 nucleotides align to TRBD1. In germline, CDR1 is SGDLS, CDR2 YYNGEE. V was pared by 1 base and J by 4 bases, with 1 base of the junction left unmatched. This CDR3 region has 14 residues.

This clonotype is labeled as medium-sized. The J gene is TRBJ2-1, the V gene TRBV9; 7 bases match TRBD2. The CDR3 consists of 14 residues. Germline values: CDR1 SGDLS, CDR2 YYNGEE. The ends lost 0 bases at V and 9 bases at J; junction bases unmatched: 6. In DNA, the CDR3 is TGTGCCAGCAGCGTAGGAGGACTAGGGGTTGAGCAGTTCTTC. Residues: CASSVGGLGVEQFF.

This clonotype was picked up many times. The rearrangement joins TRBV6-6 to TRBJ2-7, with 9 bases identical to TRBD1. The CDR3 covers 12 residues. Germline V gene lookup returns CDR1 MNHNY and CDR2 SVGAGI (reference sequence). V shed 11 bases and J 2 bases; nucleotides not matched to a gene: 4. The CDR3 nucleotides are TGTGCCGGCTGGACAGGGGCCTACGAGCAGTACTTC. It is translated as CAGWTGAYEQYF.

This clonotype has at least ten counts. The rearrangement uses TRBV9 and TRBJ2-1; a weak D match, TRBD2 (7 bases). From germline, CDR1 is SGDLS and CDR2 YYNGEE. V lost 4 bases and J lost 7, with 15 bases in between. CDR3 length: 14 amino acids. The CDR3 here is CASSLGGPGNEQFF. Written as DNA, the CDR3 is TGTGCCAGCAGCCTGGGGGGGCCCGGTAATGAGCAGTTCTTC.

This clonotype was seen ten or more times. This chain joins TRBV9 and TRBJ1-1; D unclear. The germline gives CDR1 SGDLS, CDR2 YYNGEE. Trimming took 1 base from V and 5 from J, leaving 12 bases between them. The CDR3 is 14 amino acids. The chain's CDR3 is CASSVNWGRTEAFF. The CDR3 bases are TGTGCCAGCAGCGTAAACTGGGGAAGGACTGAAGCTTTCTTT.

Many counts were recorded for this clonotype. The chain uses TRBV9 and TRBJ2-5; TRBD2 aligns across 7 bases. Germline V CDR1 and CDR2: SGDLS, YYNGEE. This CDR3 has 16 residues. The V gene end was trimmed by 3 bases and the J gene end by 1 base; junction bases not matched to a gene: 9. CDR3 residues: CASSASGLPIQETQYF. The CDR3 DNA follows: TGTGCCAGCAGCGCTAGCGGACTACCTATCCAAGAGACCCAGTACTTC. The complete variable domain, with remaining parts taken from reference TRBV9 and TRBJ2-5, reads DSGVTQTPKHLITATGQRVTLRCSPRSGDLSVYWYQQSLDQGLQFLIQYYNGEERAKGNILERFSAQQFPDLHSELNLSSLELGDSALYFCASSASGLPIQETQYFGPGTRLLVL.

At least ten counts were recorded for this clonotype. The chain employs TRBV9 and TRBJ2-1; the D is unclear. The CDR3 totals 14 residues. The germline CDR1 and CDR2 sequences are SGDLS and YYNGEE. Trimming shortened V by 4 bases and J by 0 bases, and 8 bases separated the two germline ends. The CDR3 DNA sequence: TGTGCCAGCAGCCCGATGAGCTCCTACAATGAGCAGTTCTTC. Encoded protein: CASSPMSSYNEQFF. Using reference TRBV9 and TRBJ2-1 for the parts outside the CDR3, the full variable domain is DSGVTQTPKHLITATGQRVTLRCSPRSGDLSVYWYQQSLDQGLQFLIQYYNGEERAKGNILERFSAQQFPDLHSELNLSSLELGDSALYFCASSPMSSYNEQFFGPGTRLTVL.

The chain couples TRBV9 to TRBJ2-1; 10 bases are a match to TRBD2. The trim removed 3 bases at V and 0 bases at J, leaving 6 bases unmatched. CDR1 and CDR2 from the germline V gene are SGDLS and YYNGEE. The CDR3 consists of 17 residues. CDR3 coding DNA: TGTGCCAGCAGCGCGCGGCTAGCGGGAGTCTCCTACAATGAGCAGTTCTTC. Its protein product is CASSARLAGVSYNEQFF.

This clonotype was counted many times. The genes are TRBV9 and TRBJ2-7; D unclear. Per the germline V gene, CDR1 is SGDLS and CDR2 is YYNGEE. V was cut by 3 bases and J by 2 bases, with 15 bases left in between. CDR3 length: 15 amino acids. CDR3 amino acids: CASSARSGPPYEQYF. The CDR3 nucleotides are TGTGCCAGCAGCGCTAGGTCAGGTCCCCCCTACGAGCAGTACTTC.

The V call is TRBV9, the J call TRBJ2-6, with D perhaps TRBD1 (6 bases). The germline V and J ends were trimmed by 0 bases and 0 bases, with 10 bases remaining between them. CDR3 length equals 17 residues. Germline CDR1 reads SGDLS; CDR2 reads YYNGEE. The CDR3 sequence: CASSVGEGGSGANVLTF. DNA of the CDR3: TGTGCCAGCAGCGTAGGGGAAGGGGGCTCTGGGGCCAACGTCCTGACTTTC. The full variable domain, completed using reference TRBV9 and TRBJ2-6, is DSGVTQTPKHLITATGQRVTLRCSPRSGDLSVYWYQQSLDQGLQFLIQYYNGEERAKGNILERFSAQQFPDLHSELNLSSLELGDSALYFCASSVGEGGSGANVLTFGAGSRLTVL.

This clonotype was counted at least ten times. V is TRBV9 and J is TRBJ2-3; D possibly corresponds to TRBD2 (6 bases). The ends were cut back, 0 bases at V and 3 bases at J, with 14 bases in the middle. This CDR3 comprises 16 residues. The germline V gene encodes CDR1 SGDLS and CDR2 YYNGEE. This CDR3 reads CASSVAGGRGTDTQYF. CDR3 nucleotides: TGTGCCAGCAGCGTAGCTGGGGGTCGGGGGACAGATACGCAGTATTTT. Based on the CDR3 plus reference TRBV9 and TRBJ2-3, the full variable domain is DSGVTQTPKHLITATGQRVTLRCSPRSGDLSVYWYQQSLDQGLQFLIQYYNGEERAKGNILERFSAQQFPDLHSELNLSSLELGDSALYFCASSVAGGRGTDTQYFGPGTRLTVL.

This clonotype has a count of ten or more. CDR3 sequence reads: CASSVGTLNEQFF. The CDR3 bases are TGTGCCAGCAGCGTAGGGACCCTCAATGAGCAGTTCTTC. The gene calls are TRBV9 and TRBJ2-1; unclear D gene. V was trimmed by 0 bases and J by 6 bases, leaving 7 bases between them. Germline V gene sequence: CDR1 SGDLS, CDR2 YYNGEE. The CDR3 loop spans 13 amino acids.

This clonotype was counted ten times or more. CDR3 DNA sequence: TGTGCCAGCAGCGTCAGCCGAAACACAGATACGCAGTATTTT. This encodes CASSVSRNTDTQYF. The J gene is TRBJ2-3, the V gene TRBV9; no reliable D call. V was cut by 2 bases and J by 2 bases, with 9 bases left in between. Germline CDR1 and CDR2: SGDLS and YYNGEE. The CDR3 runs to 14 residues. Together with reference TRBV9 and TRBJ2-3, the CDR3 gives the full variable domain: DSGVTQTPKHLITATGQRVTLRCSPRSGDLSVYWYQQSLDQGLQFLIQYYNGEERAKGNILERFSAQQFPDLHSELNLSSLELGDSALYFCASSVSRNTDTQYFGPGTRLTVL.